These 32 T cell receptor beta chains were sequenced from one sample in a study. TCRdb reanalysed the RT-PCR reads using MiXCR and keeps one entry per CDR3 protein. The profile shows 550,000 to 750,000 distinct CDR3 sequences, 13% to 15% of them singletons. Material: memory CD4+ T cells from blood. The receptors stem from a female donor in good health, serving as a healthy control.

This rearrangement joins TRBV7-9 to TRBJ2-7; TRBD2 agrees at 14 bases. The germline V gene has CDR1 SEHNR and CDR2 FQNEAQ (reference sequence). The CDR3 totals 15 residues. The trim removed 5 bases at V and 5 bases at J, leaving 5 bases unmatched. In nucleotides, the CDR3 is TGTGCCAGCAGCCAGGGACTAGCGGGAGTCGACGAGCAGTACTTC. It is translated as CASSQGLAGVDEQYF.

This clonotype was observed a few times. J is TRBJ1-1 and V is TRBV5-5, with TRBD1 identical over 9 bases. The V gene's germline CDR1 is SGHKS and CDR2 YYEKEE (reference sequence). The CDR3 totals 15 residues. After removal of 9 bases from V and 1 base from J, the junction contained 10 bases not matched to a gene. The CDR3 DNA sequence: TGTGCCACCAGGCTTTCACAGGGGGCGAACACTGAAGCTTTCTTT. Translation: CATRLSQGANTEAFF.

This clonotype was recorded many times. The genes are TRBV7-8 and TRBJ2-1, with 10 bases lining up with TRBD2. The CDR3 covers 16 residues. Germline V gene data show CDR1 as SGHVS and CDR2 as FQNEAQ. The ends lost 5 bases at V and 9 bases at J; junction bases unmatched: 13. The DNA for the CDR3 is TGTGCCAGCAGCCTGCCGGCTAGCGGGAGAGAGGGTGAGCAGTTCTTC. Residues: CASSLPASGREGEQFF.

This clonotype was detected many times. This rearrangement joins TRBV10-3 to TRBJ1-4; unclear D gene. The germline V and J ends were trimmed by 4 bases and 7 bases, with 13 bases remaining between them. The CDR3 extends over 14 amino acids. Germline V lookup: CDR1 ENHRY, CDR2 SYGVKD. CDR3 protein: CAISAPLDIEKLFF. In DNA, the CDR3 is TGTGCCATCAGTGCCCCTCTCGACATTGAAAAACTGTTTTTT.

CDR3 protein: CASTTSDREQYF. CDR3 bases: TGTGCCAGCACCACCTCGGATCGGGAGCAGTACTTC. The chain joins TRBV28 to TRBJ2-7; D call uncertain. Germline V gene data show CDR1 as MDHEN and CDR2 as SYDVKM. Trimming cost V 7 bases and J 7 bases, with 14 bases left between them. This CDR3 has 12 amino acids.

This clonotype was seen only a few times. V usage is TRBV5-6 and J usage is TRBJ1-1; a possible D gene is TRBD1 (5 bases). The CDR3 runs 14 residues. V was clipped by 1 base and J by 1 base, with 8 bases between them. CDR1 and CDR2 from the germline V gene are SGHDT and YYEEEE. The CDR3 spells CASSLWGKNTEAFF. CDR3 nucleotides: TGTGCCAGCAGCTTGTGGGGGAAGAACACTGAAGCTTTCTTT.

The gene calls are TRBV20-1 and TRBJ1-5; TRBD1 might be the D (5 bases). Trimming cost V 3 bases and J 3 bases, with 6 bases left between them. The CDR3 extends over 12 amino acids. Looked up from germline, CDR1 is DFQATT and CDR2 is SNEGSKA (reference sequence). CDR3 loop: CSARGDNQPQHF. DNA for the CDR3: TGCAGTGCTAGGGGGGACAATCAGCCCCAGCATTTT.

This clonotype was recorded at least ten times. The chain is built from TRBV6-6 and TRBJ2-5, with D uncertain. Germline V gene data show CDR1 as MNHNY and CDR2 as SVGAGI (reference sequence). This CDR3 region has 12 residues. Trimming removed 6 bases at V and 5 bases at J, with 10 bases between. This chain's CDR3 is CASSPGLETQYF. In DNA, the CDR3 is TGTGCCAGCAGCCCGGGCCTGGAGACCCAGTACTTC.

V and J are TRBV10-3 and TRBJ2-6; D is unresolved. Looked up from germline, CDR1 is ENHRY and CDR2 is SYGVKD. The V gene lost 7 bases and the J gene lost 2 bases, with 15 bases spanning the gap. The CDR3 extends over 16 amino acids. The CDR3 coding sequence is TGTGCCATCAAAGTTAGCTCCGTGGCTGGGGCCAACGTCCTGACTTTC. Encoded protein: CAIKVSSVAGANVLTF.

The sample holds many counts of this clonotype. The rearrangement joins TRBV29-1 to TRBJ2-7, with 11 bases aligning to TRBD2. Per germline, CDR1 SQVTM and CDR2 ANQGSEA. The CDR3 totals 12 residues. Unmatched junction bases numbered 4, after V lost 6 bases and J lost 6 bases. CDR3 sequence reads: CSVTSGSIEQYF. DNA of the CDR3: TGCAGCGTCACTAGCGGGAGCATCGAGCAGTACTTC.

This clonotype has ten or more counts. The chain carries TRBV7-9 and TRBJ1-2, with 10 bases matching TRBD1. Losses at the gene ends were 5 bases for V and 7 bases for J; bases not matched to a gene: 10. This CDR3 contains 15 residues. CDR1 and CDR2 (germline): SEHNR, FQNEAQ (reference sequence). CDR3 coding DNA: TGTGCCAGCAGCCCGCTGACAGGGGGCGGTCGTGGCTACACCTTC. Its protein product is CASSPLTGGGRGYTF. The full variable domain, with the rest looked up from reference TRBV7-9 and TRBJ1-2, is DTGVSQNPRHKITKRGQNVTFRCDPISEHNRLYWYRQTLGQGPEFLTYFQNEAQLEKSRLLSDRFSAERPKGSFSTLEIQRTEQGDSAMYLCASSPLTGGGRGYTFGSGTRLTVV.

This clonotype was recorded many times. The chain couples TRBV6-5 to TRBJ1-1, with D perhaps TRBD1 (5 bases). V was pared by 8 bases and J by 3 bases, with 16 bases between. From germline, CDR1 is MNHEY and CDR2 SVGAGI. CDR3 size: 14 residues. The DNA of the CDR3 is TGTGCCAGCGGTCTTCTTGGGGGGGACACTGAAGCTTTCTTT. Protein product: CASGLLGGDTEAFF.

This clonotype occurred a few times. J is TRBJ2-5 and V is TRBV6-1; D is perhaps TRBD1 (6 bases). The germline gives CDR1 MNHNS, CDR2 SASEGT. CDR3 length: 13 residues. Trimming removed 5 bases from V and 5 bases from J, with 12 bases in between. CDR3 bases: TGTGCCAGCAGTACAGGGTTAGTCGAGACCCAGTACTTC. This sequence encodes CASSTGLVETQYF.

In DNA, the CDR3 is TGTGCCAGCAGACAGGTTCTGGGTTCCTACGAGCAGTACTTC. This sequence encodes CASRQVLGSYEQYF. The chain couples TRBV2 to TRBJ2-7; a possible D gene is TRBD1 (5 bases). V lost 6 bases to trimming and J lost 1 base, with 13 bases between them. Germline V gives CDR1 SNHLY, CDR2 FYNNEI. The length of the CDR3 is 14 residues.

This clonotype has more than one count but fewer than ten. The chain uses TRBV20-1 and TRBJ2-3; 9 bases align to TRBD2. CDR3 length: 18 residues. CDR1 and CDR2 from the germline V gene are DFQATT and SNEGSKA (reference sequence). The J segment lost 0 bases and the V segment lost 3 bases, leaving 13 bases of the junction unmatched. In DNA, the CDR3 is TGCAGTGCTAGTCAATGGCTAGCGGGAACAACTAGCACAGATACGCAGTATTTT. Translation gives CSASQWLAGTTSTDTQYF.

This clonotype came up many times. The chain employs TRBV7-9 and TRBJ1-1; TRBD1 might be the D (5 bases). The germline CDR1 and CDR2 sequences are SEHNR and FQNEAQ (reference sequence). V was trimmed by 1 base and J by 6 bases, leaving 9 bases between them. The CDR3 spans 13 residues. The chain's CDR3 is CASSLEGGAEAFF. Written as DNA, the CDR3 is TGTGCCAGCAGCTTAGAGGGAGGGGCTGAAGCTTTCTTT.

This clonotype was picked up a small number of times. The chain has TRBV9 and TRBJ2-5; no definite D call. The germline V gene has CDR1 SGDLS and CDR2 YYNGEE. Deletions cut 3 bases from V and 5 bases from J, with 8 bases between. This CDR3 is 12 amino acids long. The CDR3 region has the DNA TGTGCCAGCAGCGAGAGTAGGGAGACCCAGTACTTC. Translation gives CASSESRETQYF. Looking up the rest from reference TRBV9 and TRBJ2-5 gives the full variable domain: DSGVTQTPKHLITATGQRVTLRCSPRSGDLSVYWYQQSLDQGLQFLIQYYNGEERAKGNILERFSAQQFPDLHSELNLSSLELGDSALYFCASSESRETQYFGPGTRLLVL.

The rearrangement uses TRBV29-1 and TRBJ1-1; D may be TRBD1 (5 bases). Trimming left V 5 bases short and J 5 bases short, with 21 bases between. The CDR3 runs to 15 residues. Germline values: CDR1 SQVTM, CDR2 ANQGSEA. CDR3 loop: CSVPPGGGLLTEAFF. CDR3 in DNA: TGCAGCGTTCCCCCGGGCGGGGGGTTATTGACTGAAGCTTTCTTT.

This clonotype was found a few times. This chain uses TRBV5-1 with TRBJ2-5; a weak D match, TRBD1 (6 bases). Per germline, CDR1 SGHRS and CDR2 YFSETQ. Trimming took off 0 bases at V and 4 bases at J, with 10 bases between the two ends. The CDR3 runs 14 residues. The CDR3 region is CASSLVAGAETQYF. DNA for the CDR3: TGCGCCAGCAGCTTGGTTGCAGGGGCAGAGACCCAGTACTTC.

V gene TRBV6-1 combines with J gene TRBJ2-1; D is perhaps TRBD1 (6 bases). CDR1 MNHNS and CDR2 SASEGT come from the germline V gene. The V end was cut by 6 bases, the J end by 0 bases, with 18 bases between. The CDR3 runs to 17 residues. The CDR3 DNA is TGTGCCAGCAGCCACCCCGGGACACCGCTCTCCTACAATGAGCAGTTCTTC. Protein sequence: CASSHPGTPLSYNEQFF.

This clonotype was counted many times. The V call is TRBV12-3 or TRBV12-4, the J call TRBJ1-5; 9 bases agree with TRBD1. The CDR3 extends over 15 amino acids. Trimming removed 5 bases from V and 6 bases from J; junction bases left unmatched: 8. CDR3 nucleotide sequence: TGTGCCAGCAGTCTGGGACAGGGATGGGGTCAGCCCCAGCATTTT. Protein: CASSLGQGWGQPQHF.

The chain combines TRBV18 with TRBJ2-7; TRBD2 agrees at 9 bases. There are 14 residues in the CDR3. The trim removed 5 bases at V and 2 bases at J, leaving 4 bases unmatched. Germline values: CDR1 KGHSH, CDR2 LQKENI. The CDR3 DNA follows: TGTGCCAGCTCAAGGACTAGCGATACCTACGAGCAGTACTTC. It codes for CASSRTSDTYEQYF. The full variable domain, its missing parts supplied by reference TRBV18 and TRBJ2-7, is NAGVMQNPRHLVRRRGQEARLRCSPMKGHSHVYWYRQLPEEGLKFMVYLQKENIIDESGMPKERFSAEFPKEGPSILRIQQVVRGDSAAYFCASSRTSDTYEQYFGPGTRLTVT.

This clonotype was counted a few times. The chain couples TRBV5-6 to TRBJ2-7, with 12 bases identical to TRBD2. CDR1 SGHDT and CDR2 YYEEEE come from the germline V gene. This CDR3 region has 13 residues. After removal of 2 bases from V and 12 bases from J, the junction contained 6 bases not matched to a gene. CDR3 amino acids: CASSFLAGGFGYF. In DNA form, the CDR3 reads TGTGCCAGCAGCTTCCTAGCGGGAGGGTTTGGGTACTTC.

In this sample, this clonotype turned up many times. The chain uses TRBV15 and TRBJ2-7, with 7 bases matching TRBD1. J gave up 0 bases and V 3 bases, and 5 bases lay outside the gene matches. Germline V gene lookup returns CDR1 LNHNV and CDR2 YYDKDF (reference sequence). The CDR3 runs 15 residues. CDR3 nucleotides: TGTGCCACCAGCAGGGACGACAGGGACTCCTACGAGCAGTACTTC. Translated: CATSRDDRDSYEQYF.

This clonotype has a count of ten or more. The rearrangement joins TRBV3-1 to TRBJ2-1; D ambiguous. Trimming removed 3 bases at V and 6 bases at J, with 9 bases between. The CDR3 is 13 amino acids. Germline CDR1 LGHDT, CDR2 YNNKEL (reference sequence). The DNA of the CDR3 is TGTGCCAGCAGCCACGGACCGATCAATGAGCAGTTCTTC. Translation gives CASSHGPINEQFF.

The chain joins TRBV12-3 or TRBV12-4 to TRBJ2-3; D ambiguous. This CDR3 spans 13 amino acids. Trimming took 2 bases from V and 15 from J, leaving 18 bases between them. The CDR3 DNA sequence: TGTGCCAGCAGTTTATTATTTTCATGGGCACCCTATTTT. Amino acids: CASSLLFSWAPYF.

The chain employs TRBV7-3 and TRBJ1-1, with TRBD1 matching over 9 bases. The V and J ends lost 7 bases and 5 bases, in that order; junction bases with no gene match: 5. The CDR3 contains 13 residues. The germline gives CDR1 SGHTA, CDR2 FQGTGA. The CDR3 region is CASNRGTGTEAFF. The CDR3 DNA reads TGTGCCAGCAACCGTGGGACAGGGACTGAAGCTTTCTTT. Combining the CDR3 with reference TRBV7-3 and TRBJ1-1 gives the whole variable domain GAGVSQTPSNKVTEKGKYVELRCDPISGHTALYWYRQSLGQGPEFLIYFQGTGAADDSGLPNDRFFAVRPEGSVSTLKIQRTERGDSAVYLCASNRGTGTEAFFGQGTRLTVV.

The rearrangement links TRBV20-1 to TRBJ2-3; 10 bases line up with TRBD2. The CDR3 spans 17 residues. Per germline, CDR1 DFQATT and CDR2 SNEGSKA (reference sequence). The V segment lost 3 bases and the J segment 3 bases; nucleotides outside the gene matches: 12. The CDR3 region is CSASSSGRAGGTDTQYF. The CDR3 DNA is TGCAGTGCTAGTTCCAGCGGGAGGGCCGGGGGGACAGATACGCAGTATTTT.

To note about this clonotype: A much larger clone lies a single base off, so this may be a read error. The chain joins TRBV28 to TRBJ1-2; 7 bases map to TRBD1. The CDR3 is 13 residues long. Trimming removed 4 bases from V and 1 base from J; junction bases left unmatched: 0. Germline CDR1 is MDHEN and CDR2 is SYDVKM. In DNA, the CDR3 is TGTGCCAGCAGTTGGGACAGTAACTATGGCTACACCTTC. Its protein is CASSWDSNYGYTF.

The chain employs TRBV7-9 and TRBJ2-7; either TRBD1 or TRBD2 may supply D (5 bases each). V was cut by 4 bases and J by 3 bases, with 13 bases left in between. From germline, CDR1 is SEHNR and CDR2 FQNEAQ (reference sequence). The CDR3 consists of 14 residues. The CDR3 here is CASSSGRDGYEQYF. The CDR3 DNA reads as TGTGCCAGCAGCTCCGGTCGGGACGGCTACGAGCAGTACTTC.

The V and J genes are TRBV3-1 and TRBJ2-7, with D possibly matching TRBD1 (6 bases). The V gene lost 4 bases and the J gene lost 9 bases, with 16 bases spanning the gap. Looked up from germline, CDR1 is LGHDT and CDR2 is YNNKEL (reference sequence). The CDR3 is made up of 13 amino acids. The CDR3 DNA reads TGTGCCAGCAGCCTAGAAGGGACAATAGTGCAGTACTTC. Its protein is CASSLEGTIVQYF.

This clonotype was detected a few times. The chain couples TRBV5-1 to TRBJ1-1; a possible D gene is TRBD1 (5 bases). The CDR3 length is 15 residues. V was pared by 0 bases and J by 1 base, with 10 bases between. The V gene's germline CDR1 is SGHRS and CDR2 YFSETQ. This CDR3 is CASSLEGRENTEAFF. CDR3 coding DNA: TGCGCCAGCAGCTTGGAGGGCAGGGAGAACACTGAAGCTTTCTTT.